This section outlines one T cell receptor (beta chain) sequence together with its context. This record comes from a study of blood T cell repertoires in COVID-19. Looking at the study overall: Spain, Italy and the United States supplied samples that represented acute and convalescent COVID-19. The analysed material was cDNA or gDNA that came from T cells, B-cell-depleted T cells, or PBMCs.

Original handling: Reference gene primers were amplified, and this amplification served to estimate nucleated cell counts. Clones were read by immunoSEQ multiplex PCR, and TCRdb kept only the in-frame ones, dropping some. V and J calls and clone size come straight from that table; D and trimming were deduced from the DNA. The table records around 86,000 clones, 70% to 90% of them present only once. Per the germline V gene, CDR1 is SEHNR and CDR2 is FQNEAQ (reference sequence). Trimming shortened V by 8 bases and J by 6 bases, and 17 bases separated the two germline ends. There are 14 residues in the CDR3.

The V call is TRBV7-9, the J call TRBJ2-1, with a tentative D call TRBD2 (5 bases). This sequence was found in a human donor with acute or convalescent COVID-19. The donor label of this sample is uncertain. Sequencing was carried out using peripheral blood. The CDR3 is CASSRREEGNEQFF. CDR3 coding DNA: TGTGCCAGCTCCCGCCGGGAAGAAGGCAATGAGCAGTTCTTC.